These 32 T cell receptor beta chains came from one sample sequenced in a study of cytomegalovirus exposure and HLA in healthy donors. PCR used 60 Vbeta primers and 13 Jbeta primers. Here immunoSEQ multiplex PCR was the method, and the copy in TCRdb shows in-frame clones only, minus some. The table records about 130,000 clones, over 80% of them present only once. Sequencing used PBMCs. The receptors derive from a man aged 35 to 55 in good health and CMV-seronegative.

CDR3 protein: CASSYHSSAHSYEQYF. DNA of the CDR3: TGTGCCAGCAGTTACCATTCTAGCGCCCATAGCTACGAGCAGTACTTC. The chain combines TRBV6-5 with TRBJ2-7; tentative D call: TRBD2 (6 bases). Between the trimmed V and J ends, which lost 2 bases and 3 bases, there was a span of 17 bases. Germline assignment: CDR1 MNHEY and CDR2 SVGAGI. There are 16 residues in the CDR3.

The chain combines TRBV28 with TRBJ2-1, with D possibly being TRBD2 (5 bases). V shed 5 bases and J shed 9 bases, with 17 bases lying between them. This CDR3 region has 14 residues. CDR1 is MDHEN, CDR2 SYDVKM, per germline. The CDR3 sequence: CASSLHRTASEQFF. The CDR3 coding sequence is TGTGCCAGCAGTCTCCACCGGACTGCCTCTGAGCAGTTCTTC.

This clone was seen only a few times. The chain has TRBV13 and TRBJ1-1; 7 positions match TRBD1. The CDR3 extends over 14 amino acids. The germline V gene encodes CDR1 PRHDT and CDR2 FYEKMQ (reference sequence). With V trimmed by 5 bases and J by 0 bases, 3 bases remained unmatched. In nucleotides, the CDR3 is TGTGCCAGCAGCCAACAGGGGATGAACACTGAAGCTTTCTTT. Translation gives CASSQQGMNTEAFF.

This chain connects TRBV30 to TRBJ2-7; TRBD2 matches 8 bases. From germline, CDR1 is GTSNPN and CDR2 SVGIG (reference sequence). V trimming: 0 bases; J trimming: 2 bases; junction bases outside the gene matches: 3. There are 14 residues in the CDR3. The CDR3 DNA is TGTGCCTGGAGTGTACCGGGACTAGCCTACGAGCAGTACTTC. It translates to CAWSVPGLAYEQYF.

The gene calls are TRBV4-1 and TRBJ2-7; TRBD1 agrees at 9 bases. This CDR3 is built from 16 residues. Per germline, CDR1 MGHRA and CDR2 YSYEKL. V was clipped by 1 base and J by 5 bases; unmatched bases: 9. CDR3 DNA: TGCGCCAGCAGCCAAGCTCCGGCCGGGACAGGGAACGAGCAGTACTTC. It specifies CASSQAPAGTGNEQYF.

This chain links TRBV19 with TRBJ2-7, with 8 bases identical to TRBD2. With V trimmed by 2 bases and J by 0 bases, 6 bases remained unmatched. CDR3 size: 16 residues. Germline CDR1 is LNHDA and CDR2 is SQIVND (reference sequence). The chain's CDR3 is CASSISGSGNSYEQYF. The CDR3 DNA is TGTGCCAGTAGTATAAGCGGTAGCGGGAACTCCTACGAGCAGTACTTC.

This sequence joins TRBV5-6 and TRBJ2-7; TRBD1 aligns across 7 bases. Germline loops: CDR1 SGHDT, CDR2 YYEEEE. This CDR3 has 19 residues. J was trimmed by 2 bases and V by 3 bases; bases with no gene match: 20. The CDR3 sequence is CASSSIYRGSNFQPYEQYF. The CDR3 DNA reads as TGTGCCAGCAGCTCTATTTACAGGGGCTCGAATTTTCAGCCCTACGAGCAGTACTTC.

This chain links TRBV6-1 with TRBJ2-7; 11 bases agree with TRBD1. With V trimmed by 6 bases and J by 7 bases, 5 bases remained unmatched. The CDR3 sequence is 13 residues long. Germline CDR1 MNHNS, CDR2 SASEGT. CDR3 in DNA: TGTGCCAGCAGAGGACAGGGGGCGAGGGAGCAGTACTTC. This encodes CASRGQGAREQYF.

This clone was picked up one time. The V gene is TRBV4-1, the J gene TRBJ2-3; D is possibly TRBD1 (5 bases). The CDR3 contains 16 residues. CDR1 is MGHRA, CDR2 YSYEKL, per germline. Trimming removed 3 bases from V and 5 bases from J, with 18 bases in between. Here the CDR3 reads CASSQGRTFRGDTQYF. As DNA, the CDR3 is TGCGCCAGCAGCCAGGGGCGAACGTTTAGAGGAGATACGCAGTATTTT.

The J gene is TRBJ2-2, the V gene TRBV9, with a weak D call TRBD2 (6 bases). The ends were cut back, 0 bases at V and 4 bases at J, with 13 bases in the middle. This CDR3 contains 16 residues. The germline V gene encodes CDR1 SGDLS and CDR2 YYNGEE. The CDR3 here is CASSVVGGPLTGELFF. The CDR3 nucleotides are TGTGCCAGCAGCGTAGTCGGGGGACCTCTCACCGGGGAGCTGTTTTTT.

The chain uses TRBV5-7 and TRBJ2-5; D is unclear. TRBV5-7 falls under the ORF class, with uncertain function. The CDR3 length is 14 residues. With 2 bases removed from V and 2 bases from J, the gap between germline ends came to 10 bases. The CDR3 DNA is TGTGCCAGCAGCTTCTTCAACTCTCAAGAGACCCAGTACTTC. As protein: CASSFFNSQETQYF.

The gene calls are TRBV6-5 and TRBJ1-6, with TRBD1 matching 8 bases. The CDR3 sequence is 14 residues long. The germline gives CDR1 MNHEY, CDR2 SVGAGI. V lost 2 bases and J lost 9; bases outside the gene matches: 3. The CDR3 region has the DNA TGTGCCAGCAGTTACGGGACAGGTCCTTCACCCCTCCACTTT. This codes for CASSYGTGPSPLHF.

This sequence joins TRBV5-1 and TRBJ2-1; 11 bases agree with TRBD2. Germline lookup yields CDR1 SGHRS and CDR2 YFSETQ. There are 18 residues in the CDR3. The V gene end was trimmed by 0 bases and the J gene end by 0 bases; junction bases not matched to a gene: 5. The CDR3 loop reads CASSLGLAGGISYNEQFF. The DNA of the CDR3 is TGCGCCAGCAGCTTGGGTCTAGCGGGGGGCATCTCCTACAATGAGCAGTTCTTC.

The genes are TRBV19 and TRBJ2-5; D is unclear. Matching the DNA end better, TRBJ2-7 makes the J call doubtful. This CDR3 is built from 11 residues. Germline V gene sequence: CDR1 LNHDA, CDR2 SQIVND (reference sequence). Here the CDR3 reads CASSNGYEQYF. CDR3 nucleotides: TGTGCCAGTAGTAACGGGTACGAGCAGTACTTC.

The DNA of the CDR3 is TGTGCCAGCAAGAGGCTAGCCGCGTACGAGCAGTACTTC. Its protein is CASKRLAAYEQYF. The J gene is TRBJ2-7, the V gene TRBV13, with D perhaps matching TRBD2 (5 bases). There are 13 residues in the CDR3. Between the trimmed V and J ends, which lost 7 bases and 4 bases, there was a span of 14 bases. Germline CDR1 and CDR2: PRHDT and FYEKMQ (reference sequence).

This sequence joins TRBV6-5 and TRBJ2-5; 7 nucleotides match TRBD2. With the DNA end fitting TRBJ2-7 better, the J assignment may be wrong. The CDR3 spans 15 residues. Germline CDR1 MNHEY, CDR2 SVGAGI. The CDR3 sequence: CASGVPQGSSGEQYF. The CDR3 nucleotides read TGTGCCAGCGGCGTCCCTCAGGGCTCTAGCGGCGAGCAGTACTTC.

V and J are TRBV7-2 and TRBJ2-7; D ambiguous. The V gene's germline CDR1 is SGHTA and CDR2 FQGNSA. The CDR3 sequence is 14 residues long. Between the trimmed V and J ends, which lost 1 base and 3 bases, there was a span of 10 bases. This CDR3 is CASSLVRAGYEQYF. CDR3 nucleotides: TGTGCCAGCAGCTTAGTAAGAGCTGGCTACGAGCAGTACTTC.

The chain carries TRBV6-1 and TRBJ1-1; unclear D gene. The CDR3 consists of 14 residues. Germline V lookup: CDR1 MNHNS, CDR2 SASEGT. The germline V and J ends were trimmed by 1 base and 1 base, with 7 bases remaining between them. DNA of the CDR3: TGTGCCAGCAGTGAAGATCCGGGGAACACTGAAGCTTTCTTT. This gives the protein CASSEDPGNTEAFF.

This clone was found once. The chain employs TRBV6-1 and TRBJ2-7; D is uncertain. The germline V gene has CDR1 MNHNS and CDR2 SASEGT. V dropped 8 bases and J dropped 0 bases, with 8 bases sitting between them. The CDR3 runs to 12 residues. For the CDR3, the DNA is TGTGCCAGCGCCGGGTCCTCCTACGAGCAGTACTTC. Translating gives CASAGSSYEQYF.

The rearrangement uses TRBV9 and TRBJ2-2; D uncertain. Per germline, CDR1 SGDLS and CDR2 YYNGEE. Trimming stripped 0 bases from V and 7 bases from J, with 7 bases between. The CDR3 runs 13 residues. As DNA, the CDR3 is TGTGCCAGCAGCGTAGGGAGCAGCGGGGAGCTGTTTTTT. It codes for CASSVGSSGELFF.

This chain uses TRBV5-1 with TRBJ2-7, with TRBD1 matching over 7 bases. J lost 0 bases, V lost 3 bases, and 3 bases had no gene match. Germline CDR1 SGHRS, CDR2 YFSETQ. CDR3 length: 14 amino acids. CDR3 amino acids: CASSSRDSSYEQYF. The CDR3 nucleotides are TGCGCCAGCAGCTCTAGGGACAGCTCCTACGAGCAGTACTTC.

This chain links TRBV14 with TRBJ2-7, with TRBD2 matching 9 bases. Trimming removed 0 bases from V and 5 bases from J; junction bases left unmatched: 5. The CDR3 covers 15 residues. Germline V gene sequence: CDR1 SGHDN, CDR2 FVKESK. CDR3 nucleotide sequence: TGTGCCAGCAGCCAAGAGCGGGAGGGCCTCGACGAGCAGTACTTC. It is translated as CASSQEREGLDEQYF.

This clone was seen once. J is TRBJ2-5 and V is TRBV5-6; 13 bases line up with TRBD2. The germline V gene has CDR1 SGHDT and CDR2 YYEEEE. The CDR3 length is 16 residues. V was pared by 4 bases and J by 4 bases, with 7 bases of the junction left unmatched. The CDR3 bases are TGTGCCAGCAGCGTACTAGCGGGAGGGGGAGGAGAGACCCAGTACTTC. Encoded protein: CASSVLAGGGGETQYF.

This clone has a handful of counts. This chain uses TRBV5-1 with TRBJ2-7, with a tentative D call TRBD2 (5 bases). V shed 5 bases and J shed 3 bases, with 9 bases lying between them. Looked up from germline, CDR1 is SGHRS and CDR2 is YFSETQ. CDR3 size: 12 residues. The chain's CDR3 is CASSPDYYEQYF. For the CDR3, the DNA is TGCGCCAGCAGTCCCGACTACTACGAGCAGTACTTC.

This clone was detected once. The chain has TRBV2 and TRBJ1-1, with D perhaps TRBD1 (5 bases). CDR3 length: 19 residues. CDR1 and CDR2 (germline): SNHLY, FYNNEI. V lost 3 bases, J lost 3 bases, and 26 bases lay in between. The CDR3 loop reads CASSDGVAGDGYIYTEAFF. CDR3 in DNA: TGTGCCAGCAGTGACGGGGTAGCGGGGGACGGATATATTTACACTGAAGCTTTCTTT.

The count of this clone is one. A read error may account for a junction end that differs from germline. The chain employs TRBV7-9 and TRBJ2-3; TRBD2 agrees at 9 bases. This CDR3 spans 16 amino acids. The V gene's germline CDR1 is SEHNR and CDR2 FQNEAQ (reference sequence). The CDR3 sequence: CSSSLGAGGDTDTQYF. The CDR3 DNA reads as TGTTCCAGCAGCTTAGGAGCGGGGGGAGACACAGATACGCAGTATTTT.

The J gene is TRBJ2-2, the V gene TRBV5-1; 8 bases align to TRBD1. CDR3 length: 15 amino acids. CDR1 SGHRS and CDR2 YFSETQ come from the germline V gene. With V trimmed by 0 bases and J by 5 bases, 3 bases remained unmatched. CDR3 bases: TGCGCCAGCAGCTTGGGGGACAGGAGAACCGGGGAGCTGTTTTTT. This encodes CASSLGDRRTGELFF.

V usage is TRBV6-6 and J usage is TRBJ1-2, with TRBD1 matching over 7 bases. CDR1 and CDR2 (germline): MNHNY, SVGAGI (reference sequence). The length of the CDR3 is 16 residues. With 2 bases clipped from V and 2 bases from J, the junction kept 8 bases outside the gene matches. The CDR3 here is CASSYRQGAKNYGYTF. The CDR3 nucleotides read TGTGCCAGCAGTTACCGACAGGGAGCAAAGAACTATGGCTACACCTTC.

The gene calls are TRBV19 and TRBJ1-2, with 8 bases fitting TRBD1. The V gene end was trimmed by 3 bases and the J gene end by 7 bases; junction bases not matched to a gene: 13. This CDR3 spans 16 amino acids. Germline lookup yields CDR1 LNHDA and CDR2 SQIVND (reference sequence). In DNA, the CDR3 is TGTGCCAGTAGTATGGGGGCCGGAGGGACAGGAGCTGGCTACACCTTC. This sequence encodes CASSMGAGGTGAGYTF.

The genes are TRBV6-1 and TRBJ2-3; D is unresolved. The CDR3 is 14 amino acids. Germline CDR1 is MNHNS and CDR2 is SASEGT. The V end was cut by 1 base, the J end by 4 bases, with 9 bases between. This CDR3 reads CASSEVWAADTQYF. CDR3 nucleotide sequence: TGTGCCAGCAGTGAAGTGTGGGCTGCAGATACGCAGTATTTT.

The chain is built from TRBV6-5 and TRBJ2-1; 9 nucleotides agree with TRBD1. The J segment lost 7 bases and the V segment lost 5 bases, leaving 9 bases of the junction unmatched. The CDR3 sequence is 15 residues long. Germline loops: CDR1 MNHEY, CDR2 SVGAGI. Here the CDR3 reads CASSPNRGRLNEQFF. CDR3 in DNA: TGTGCCAGCAGTCCAAACAGGGGGCGCTTAAATGAGCAGTTCTTC.

This clone was picked up one time. This rearrangement joins TRBV7-2 to TRBJ2-7, with no clear D. V was trimmed by 4 bases and J by 3 bases, leaving 7 bases between them. This CDR3 contains 12 residues. Looked up from germline, CDR1 is SGHTA and CDR2 is FQGNSA. The CDR3 loop is CASSSAYYEQYF. CDR3 bases: TGTGCCAGCAGCTCCGCCTACTACGAGCAGTACTTC.